This entry lists 4 T cell receptor beta chains sequenced from one sample in a study of T-cell memory formation after mild COVID-19. TCRdb reprocessed the 5' RACE reads via MiXCR and lists one record per CDR3 protein. The table lists under 300,000 distinct CDR3 sequences, 8% to 9% of them singletons. The specimen sequenced was PBMCs or a T cell subset sorted from them (not recorded which). The origin of the receptors is a man aged 18 to 35 who had mild COVID-19 (a few samples of this study predate the infection). Cell type and time point are not known.

In its sample, this clonotype is large (0.1 to 1%). The CDR3 protein is CASMTGHSYEQYF. CDR3 bases: TGCGCCAGCATGACAGGGCACTCCTACGAGCAGTACTTC. The rearrangement uses TRBV10-2 and TRBJ2-7, with TRBD1 identical over 7 bases. From germline, CDR1 is WSHSY and CDR2 SAAADI. This CDR3 is built from 13 residues. V lost 7 bases to trimming and J lost 0 bases; unmatched junction nucleotides: 3.

The rearrangement links TRBV4-1 to TRBJ1-4, with 10 bases identical to TRBD1. Germline CDR1 MGHRA, CDR2 YSYEKL. V trimming: 4 bases; J trimming: 8 bases; junction bases outside the gene matches: 4. The CDR3 length is 14 residues. The CDR3 DNA sequence: TGCGCCAGCAGCCCAGGGACAGGGGACGAAAAACTGTTTTTT. Residues: CASSPGTGDEKLFF.

This clonotype was counted a few times. This sequence joins TRBV5-1 and TRBJ2-1; 12 bases agree with TRBD2. The germline V gene has CDR1 SGHRS and CDR2 YFSETQ. This CDR3 region has 14 residues. Losses at the gene ends were 7 bases for V and 10 bases for J; bases not matched to a gene: 9. The CDR3 region is CASARLAGDLEQFF. The DNA of the CDR3 is TGCGCCAGCGCCAGACTAGCGGGGGACCTAGAGCAGTTCTTC. Full variable domain (rest looked up from reference TRBV5-1 and TRBJ2-1): KAGVTQTPRYLIKTRGQQVTLSCSPISGHRSVSWYQQTPGQGLQFLFEYFSETQRNKGNFPGRFSGRQFSNSRSEMNVSTLELGDSALYLCASARLAGDLEQFFGPGTRLTVL.

This clonotype was counted ten times or more. The rearrangement joins TRBV7-9 to TRBJ2-3, with D uncertain. The V end lost 5 bases, the J end lost 6 bases, and 15 bases lay between the germline ends. Germline-derived CDR1 and CDR2 are SEHNR and FQNEAQ (reference sequence). This CDR3 contains 14 residues. The chain's CDR3 is CASSQNIWSDTQYF. CDR3 bases: TGTGCCAGCAGCCAGAACATTTGGTCGGATACGCAGTATTTT.